Sequencing of this TCR beta chain was carried out in a study of CD8+ T cells in alopecia areata. Study at large: Each day, treated patients took oral tofacitinib twice, at 5 to 10 mg per dose.

Comments on this clone: What it recognizes is unknown.

Findings and limits, study-wide: Higher clonality and more expanded CD8+ clones appeared in lesional than normal scalp.

RNA, once extracted, was reverse transcribed into cDNA for use as the sequencing template. Method: immunoSEQ multiplex PCR; TCRdb's copy keeps in-frame clones and lacks some. The profile shows approximately 150,000 clones, around 60% of them singletons. Trimming took 5 bases from V and 7 from J, leaving 12 bases between them. Germline V gene lookup returns CDR1 SQVTM and CDR2 ANQGSEA. The length of the CDR3 is 12 residues. As for treatment: oral pan-JAK inhibitor, 5-10 mg twice daily. The chain recombines TRBV29-1 with TRBJ2-1; either TRBD1 or TRBD2 may supply D (7 bases each). This sequence originates from a human donor with alopecia areata. Sequenced material: CD4+ T cells sorted from blood, taken at week 24, from a patient treated with tofacitinib. The CDR3 nucleotides read TGCAGCGTTATCCAGGGGGGGAATGAGCAGTTCTTC. Translating it yields CSVIQGGNEQFF.